These 22 T cell receptor beta chains were sequenced from one sample in a study of human T cells and chemical hapten exposure. TCRdb reprocessed the RACE reads with MiXCR, giving one entry per CDR3 protein. The sample records some 91,000 distinct CDR3 sequences, 9.5% to 15% being singletons. Time point given: patch test 1, 2 weeks after DPC sensitization. Treatment here: therapeutic diphenylcyclopropenone sensitization with weekly scalp DPC. Sequences were derived from whole blood, sampled in connection with sensitization to the hapten diphenylcyclopropenone (DPC). The source is a woman aged 40-49 years with alopecia areata. Some clones in this sample may be carry-over from other donors' samples.

In its sample, this clonotype was seen a few times. This rearrangement joins TRBV27 to TRBJ2-1; 7 bases agree with TRBD1. The CDR3 has 16 amino acids. The ends lost 5 bases at V and 4 bases at J; junction bases unmatched: 11. Germline CDR1 MNHEY, CDR2 SMNVEV (reference sequence). The CDR3 loop is CASSLLGQRVYNEQFF. CDR3 sequence (DNA): TGTGCCAGCAGTCTATTGGGACAGCGAGTGTACAATGAGCAGTTCTTC.

This clonotype was recorded a few times. This sequence joins TRBV30 and TRBJ2-5; D is uncertain. V was shortened by 0 bases and J by 2 bases, with 10 bases between the two germline ends. From germline, CDR1 is GTSNPN and CDR2 SVGIG (reference sequence). This CDR3 has 14 amino acids. The chain's CDR3 is CAWSVNSRQETQYF. CDR3 bases: TGTGCCTGGAGTGTAAACAGCCGACAAGAGACCCAGTACTTC.

The chain carries TRBV19 and TRBJ2-7; D possibly corresponds to TRBD2 (7 bases). The germline V gene has CDR1 LNHDA and CDR2 SQIVND (reference sequence). The CDR3 has 13 residues. V was pared by 10 bases and J by 3 bases, with 16 bases between. The CDR3 here is CATGPGGYYEQYF. DNA of the CDR3: TGTGCCACAGGCCCGGGGGGCTACTACGAGCAGTACTTC.

This clonotype has ten or more counts. The rearrangement links TRBV28 to TRBJ2-3, with D uncertain. Germline CDR1 is MDHEN and CDR2 is SYDVKM. This CDR3 is 14 amino acids long. V was pared by 4 bases and J by 9 bases, with 17 bases between. CDR3 amino acids: CASSSPTREGTQYF. CDR3 sequence (DNA): TGTGCCAGCAGTTCGCCCACCCGTGAAGGGACGCAGTATTTT.

In this sample, this clonotype turned up a few times. The V call is TRBV12-3 or TRBV12-4, the J call TRBJ2-1; D is undetermined. This CDR3 region has 12 residues. Trimming stripped 3 bases from V and 10 bases from J, with 10 bases between. The CDR3 nucleotides are TGTGCCAGCAGTTTTGGTGGCAAAGAGCAGTTCTTC. Translating it yields CASSFGGKEQFF.

The V gene is TRBV29-1, the J gene TRBJ2-7; the D gene is possibly TRBD1 (6 bases). The germline V gene has CDR1 SQVTM and CDR2 ANQGSEA. Trimming removed 2 bases at V and 9 bases at J, with 11 bases between. This CDR3 comprises 11 residues. The CDR3 DNA sequence: TGCAGCGTTGAACAGGGGACGGGGCAGTACTTC. Translation gives CSVEQGTGQYF.

This clonotype showed up many times. The chain is built from TRBV20-1 and TRBJ1-1; D remains unclear. The CDR3 is 11 residues long. V lost 6 bases, J lost 11 bases, and 16 bases lay in between. CDR1 DFQATT and CDR2 SNEGSKA come from the germline V gene (reference sequence). The DNA for the CDR3 is TGCAGTGCCGTTCCGGGAGGAGCGGCTTTCTTT. Amino acids: CSAVPGGAAFF.

This clonotype was observed a few times. The chain carries TRBV7-2 and TRBJ2-5; TRBD2 matches 10 bases. This CDR3 is built from 15 residues. The germline V gene encodes CDR1 SGHTA and CDR2 FQGNSA. The V and J ends lost 4 bases and 2 bases, in that order; junction bases with no gene match: 4. The CDR3 coding sequence is TGTGCCAGCAGCTCGACTAGCGGGCGACAAGAGACCCAGTACTTC. Its protein is CASSSTSGRQETQYF.

This chain links TRBV2 with TRBJ1-6; D remains ambiguous. The V end lost 8 bases, the J end lost 6 bases, and 8 bases lay between the germline ends. From germline, CDR1 is SNHLY and CDR2 FYNNEI. This CDR3 has 12 residues. CDR3 DNA sequence: TGTGCCAGCGCCCATCCTAATTCACCCCTCCACTTT. Residues: CASAHPNSPLHF.

This clonotype was seen more than once but under ten times. This sequence joins TRBV24-1 and TRBJ2-3; D is possibly TRBD1 (6 bases). The CDR3 extends over 15 amino acids. Trimming shortened V by 5 bases and J by 3 bases, and 14 bases separated the two germline ends. Germline CDR1 reads KGHDR; CDR2 reads SFDVKD. CDR3 nucleotide sequence: TGTGCCACCAGTGCGAACAGGGCACTTACAGATACGCAGTATTTT. It specifies CATSANRALTDTQYF.

This chain uses TRBV20-1 with TRBJ2-1, with 8 bases fitting TRBD1. CDR3 length: 15 residues. J was trimmed by 9 bases and V by 6 bases; bases with no gene match: 16. The germline CDR1 and CDR2 sequences are DFQATT and SNEGSKA (reference sequence). CDR3 in DNA: TGCAGTGCCTCCAACGGGGACAGGCCTTGGACTGAGCAGTTCTTC. Its protein product is CSASNGDRPWTEQFF.

V is TRBV28 and J is TRBJ1-3; maybe TRBD1 (5 bases). Trimming took 10 bases from V and 12 from J, leaving 13 bases between them. Germline V lookup: CDR1 MDHEN, CDR2 SYDVKM. CDR3 length: 10 residues. The CDR3 reads CATYRDGIYF. The CDR3 nucleotides are TGTGCCACCTACCGGGACGGCATATATTTT.

This chain uses TRBV12-3 or TRBV12-4 with TRBJ2-1; 8 bases are a match to TRBD2. Germline trimming cut 3 bases from V and 10 bases from J; bases unmatched to any gene: 8. The CDR3 totals 14 residues. CDR3 amino acids: CASSLGSGDSEQFF. DNA for the CDR3: TGTGCCAGCAGTTTGGGTAGCGGGGACTCGGAGCAGTTCTTC.

This clonotype was found a few times. V gene TRBV9 combines with J gene TRBJ2-7; 15 bases map to TRBD2. The V gene's germline CDR1 is SGDLS and CDR2 YYNGEE. The CDR3 has 16 residues. Trimming cost V 2 bases and J 6 bases; bases outside gene matches: 6. CDR3 nucleotides: TGTGCCAGCAGCGTCCGCGGGACTAGCGGGAGGACCGAGCAGTACTTC. Its translation: CASSVRGTSGRTEQYF.

In its sample, this clonotype was seen many times. The chain has TRBV4-3 and TRBJ2-2, with unresolved D. This CDR3 is 15 amino acids long. The V gene lost 4 bases and the J gene lost 0 bases, with 9 bases spanning the gap. Looked up from germline, CDR1 is LGHNA and CDR2 is YSLEER. The CDR3: CASSPDGPNTGELFF. The CDR3 DNA reads as TGCGCCAGCAGCCCGGACGGACCGAACACCGGGGAGCTGTTTTTT.

The V call is TRBV20-1, the J call TRBJ2-7, with D possibly TRBD2 on 6 matching bases. CDR3 size: 14 residues. Trimming shortened V by 0 bases and J by 6 bases, and 15 bases separated the two germline ends. The V gene's germline CDR1 is DFQATT and CDR2 SNEGSKA (reference sequence). For the CDR3, the DNA is TGCAGTGCTAGAGATGCCGGGAGTCTAGGCGAGCAGTACTTC. As protein: CSARDAGSLGEQYF.

This clonotype was seen ten or more times. This chain uses TRBV6-2 or TRBV6-3 with TRBJ1-2; D unresolved. The CDR3 loop spans 16 amino acids. Per germline, CDR1 MNHEY and CDR2 SVGEGT. Trimming took 6 bases from V and 0 from J, leaving 17 bases between them. This chain's CDR3 is CASSRRGESSNYGYTF. The CDR3 nucleotides are TGTGCCAGCAGCCGCCGGGGTGAATCTTCTAACTATGGCTACACCTTC.

This chain connects TRBV20-1 to TRBJ1-5; 8 positions agree with TRBD1. The CDR3 is 15 residues long. The ends lost 5 bases at V and 7 bases at J; junction bases unmatched: 13. CDR1 is DFQATT, CDR2 SNEGSKA, per germline (reference sequence). Written as DNA, the CDR3 is TGCAGTGCTCCTTTCGCTGGGGGACAGGCACAGCCCCAGCATTTT. The encoded protein is CSAPFAGGQAQPQHF.

This clonotype was recorded many times. This chain connects TRBV30 to TRBJ2-2, with unresolved D. The CDR3 is 13 residues long. Trimming shortened V by 1 base and J by 8 bases, and 11 bases separated the two germline ends. CDR1 and CDR2 (germline): GTSNPN, SVGIG (reference sequence). CDR3 residues: CAWSGSLGGELFF. The CDR3 region has the DNA TGTGCCTGGAGTGGCAGCCTAGGAGGGGAGCTGTTTTTT.

The table lists this clonotype with a few counts. The chain combines TRBV9 with TRBJ2-7; 11 positions match TRBD2. V lost 0 bases, J lost 2 bases, and 4 bases stayed unmatched. Germline assignment: CDR1 SGDLS and CDR2 YYNGEE. The CDR3 length is 16 residues. The CDR3: CASSVGGTSGTYEQYF. The CDR3 DNA reads as TGTGCCAGCAGCGTAGGGGGGACTAGCGGAACCTACGAGCAGTACTTC.

As for this clonotype: The CDR3 ends on some other residue instead of the conserved phenylalanine or tryptophan, so this is likely a read error. V and J are TRBV18 and TRBJ2-3; D unresolved. Per the germline V gene, CDR1 is KGHSH and CDR2 is LQKENI. This CDR3 has 14 amino acids. Trimming stripped 4 bases from V and 4 bases from J, with 12 bases between. Written as DNA, the CDR3 is TGTGCCAGCTCACGTCAACCACCCGCAGATACGCAGTATTCT. It is translated as CASSRQPPADTQYS.

This clonotype was counted at least ten times. The gene calls are TRBV6-2 or TRBV6-3 and TRBJ2-7; 10 nucleotides line up with TRBD2. The CDR3 extends over 15 amino acids. CDR1 is MNHEY and CDR2 is SVGEGT in the germline V gene. With V trimmed by 6 bases and J by 2 bases, 7 bases remained unmatched. The CDR3 here is CASSILAGETYEQYF. CDR3 sequence (DNA): TGTGCCAGCAGCATTCTAGCGGGAGAGACCTACGAGCAGTACTTC.